The rows below give T cell receptor beta chains drawn from one sample of a study of cytomegalovirus exposure and HLA in healthy donors. Sequenced by immunoSEQ multiplex PCR; TCRdb stores in-frame clones only, minus some. The table records about 170,000 clones, approximately 80% of them present only once. What was sequenced was PBMCs. The receptor source for this set is a woman aged 45 to 65 in good health and CMV-seronegative. The CDR3 runs from the conserved cysteine through the conserved F or W. Each record gives: clone size, J gene, V gene, D gene, CDR3 protein, CDR3 DNA. A D gene is named only where the DNA matches it firmly. Only some rows state a clone size, as once, few, many or a class for expanded clones.

NA,TRBJ2-5,TRBV18,TRBD2,CASSPGTKETQYF,TGTGCCAGCTCACCAGGGACTAAGGAGACCCAGTACTTC
NA,TRBJ1-1,TRBV19,TRBD1,CASQQGRINTEAFF,TGTGCCAGCCAACAGGGGAGGATAAACACTGAAGCTTTCTTT
NA,TRBJ1-6,TRBV18,TRBD1,CASSPGQAAHNSPLHF,TGTGCCAGCTCACCCGGACAGGCCGCTCATAATTCACCCCTCCACTTT
NA,TRBJ2-7,TRBV6-6,NA,CASSYTDSSYEQYF,TGTGCCAGCAGTTACACGGACAGTTCCTACGAGCAGTACTTC
NA,TRBJ2-7,TRBV23-1,NA,CASSPRRRSWEQYF,TGCGCCAGCAGCCCGCGGCGCAGATCTTGGGAGCAGTACTTC
NA,TRBJ2-5,TRBV5-1,TRBD2,CASSLDPSGKGTQYF,TGCGCCAGCAGCTTGGATCCTAGCGGGAAAGGGACCCAGTACTTC
once,TRBJ2-7,TRBV6-5,TRBD2,CASSYTSGRSYEQYF,TGTGCCAGCAGTTATACTAGCGGGAGGTCATACGAGCAGTACTTC
NA,TRBJ1-6,TRBV11-2,NA,CASSTTAVSGSPLHF,TGTGCCAGCAGCACAACAGCGGTTTCTGGGTCACCCCTCCACTTT
NA,TRBJ1-1,TRBV10-3,NA,CAIKGGRSMNTEAFF,TGTGCCATCAAAGGAGGACGGTCCATGAACACTGAAGCTTTCTTT
NA,TRBJ2-5,TRBV7-6,TRBD2,CASSLALAGGSQETQYF,TGTGCCAGCAGCTTAGCTCTAGCGGGGGGCAGTCAAGAGACCCAGTACTTC
NA,TRBJ1-1,TRBV18,TRBD1,CASSGTGQTEAFF,TGTGCCAGCTCCGGGACAGGACAGACTGAAGCTTTCTTT
NA,TRBJ2-3,TRBV11-3,TRBD2,CASSLAGGPDTQYF,TGTGCCAGCAGCTTAGCGGGGGGGCCAGATACGCAGTATTTT
NA,TRBJ2-1,TRBV5-1,TRBD2,CASSSGGAAGGPLHEQFF,TGCGCCAGCAGCTCCGGGGGCGCGGCGGGAGGCCCTTTGCATGAGCAGTTCTTC
NA,TRBJ2-6,TRBV15,NA,CATSRDDGDSSGANVLTF,TGTGCCACCAGCAGAGATGACGGGGATAGCTCTGGGGCCAACGTCCTGACTTTC
NA,TRBJ1-1,TRBV5-4,TRBD1,CASSLTGGANTEAFF,TGTGCCAGCAGCTTGACAGGGGGAGCGAACACTGAAGCTTTCTTT
NA,TRBJ2-6,TRBV5-1,TRBD1,CASSLEGQGSGANVLTF,TGCGCCAGCAGCTTGGAAGGACAGGGGTCTGGGGCCAACGTCCTGACTTTC
NA,TRBJ2-5,TRBV7-6,TRBD2,CASSLARGGTTQYF,TGTGCCAGCAGCTTAGCCCGGGGGGGTACGACCCAGTACTTC
NA,TRBJ1-5,TRBV28,TRBD1,CASSDTFTGTGRF,TGTGCCAGCAGTGATACATTTACCGGGACAGGGCGATTT
NA,TRBJ1-2,TRBV7-9,NA,CASSSFGGYTF,TGTGCCAGCAGCTCCTTCGGGGGCTACACCTTC
NA,TRBJ2-1,TRBV9,TRBD2,CASSVGAGGYSYNEQFF,TGTGCCAGCAGCGTAGGTGCGGGAGGCTACTCCTACAATGAGCAGTTCTTC
NA,TRBJ1-1,TRBV7-6,NA,CASSYQDYTEAFF,TGTGCCAGCAGCTACCAAGACTACACTGAAGCTTTCTTT
NA,TRBJ2-7,TRBV7-8,NA,CASSFLANNYEQYF,TGTGCCAGCAGCTTTCTAGCGAATAACTACGAGCAGTACTTC
NA,TRBJ1-5,TRBV28,TRBD1,CASSVGGTASNQPQHF,TGTGCCAGCAGTGTAGGGGGGACAGCTAGCAATCAGCCCCAGCATTTT
NA,TRBJ1-2,TRBV6-6,NA,CASSPRGSRYGYTF,TGTGCCAGCAGCCCCAGGGGCTCTCGCTATGGCTACACCTTC
NA,TRBJ2-3,TRBV2,NA,CASRGQGTRTDTQYF,TGTGCCAGCAGAGGCCAGGGTACCCGCACAGATACGCAGTATTTT
NA,TRBJ1-5,TRBV18,NA,CASSSNSKDQPQHF,TGTGCCAGCTCATCTAATTCTAAAGATCAGCCCCAGCATTTT
once,TRBJ2-1,TRBV5-4,TRBD2,CASSSTSGNYNEQFF,TGTGCCAGCAGCTCGACTAGCGGGAATTACAATGAGCAGTTCTTC
NA,TRBJ2-1,TRBV6-6,TRBD2,CASSSLAGLPEQFF,TGTGCCAGCAGTTCCCTAGCGGGACTCCCCGAGCAGTTCTTC
NA,TRBJ2-2,TRBV7-6,TRBD1,CASSGTGHTGELFF,TGTGCCAGCTCCGGGACAGGGCACACCGGGGAGCTGTTTTTT
NA,TRBJ1-1,TRBV6-5,TRBD1,CASSYQGTGFEAFF,TGTGCCAGCAGTTATCAAGGGACAGGGTTTGAAGCTTTCTTT
NA,TRBJ2-1,TRBV7-3,TRBD1,CASSRDRGSYNEQFF,TGTGCCAGCAGTCGGGACAGGGGCTCCTACAATGAGCAGTTCTTC
NA,TRBJ2-3,TRBV4-3,NA,CASSQEGGVGRADTQYF,TGCGCCAGCAGCCAAGAGGGCGGGGTGGGCCGCGCAGATACGCAGTATTTT
NA,TRBJ2-5,TRBV6-1,TRBD1,CASNPTGQETQYF,TGTGCCAGCAATCCGACAGGGCAAGAGACCCAGTACTTC
many,TRBJ2-3,TRBV6-4,TRBD2,CASSDGSGGSTDTQYF,TGTGCCAGCAGTGACGGTAGCGGGGGGAGCACAGATACGCAGTATTTT
NA,TRBJ2-2,TRBV28,TRBD1,CATKTGVYTGELFF,TGTGCCACAAAGACAGGGGTGTACACCGGGGAGCTGTTTTTT
few,TRBJ1-1,TRBV28,NA,CASNPPGGVGQAEAFF,TGTGCCAGCAACCCTCCGGGCGGGGTTGGTCAGGCTGAAGCTTTCTTT
NA,TRBJ1-3,TRBV5-6,NA,CASSSPTVYSGNTIYF,TGTGCCAGCAGCTCGCCGACAGTTTACTCTGGAAACACCATATATTTT
NA,TRBJ1-1,TRBV10-1,TRBD1,CASSTGQGSTEAFF,TGCGCCAGCAGCACGGGACAGGGAAGCACTGAAGCTTTCTTT
NA,TRBJ2-1,TRBV9,TRBD2,CASSVDPAGGPVDEQFF,TGTGCCAGCAGCGTAGATCCAGCGGGAGGGCCCGTAGATGAGCAGTTCTTC
few,TRBJ2-7,TRBV9,NA,CASSVELSSEQYF,TGTGCCAGCAGCGTAGAACTATCGAGCGAGCAGTACTTC
few,TRBJ1-3,TRBV18,NA,CASSAEGTTGNTIYF,TGTGCCAGCTCAGCGGAAGGGACAACTGGAAACACCATATATTTT
NA,TRBJ1-2,TRBV12-5,NA,CASGLVQGAQNYGYTF,TGTGCTAGTGGTTTGGTACAAGGGGCCCAAAACTATGGCTACACCTTC
once,TRBJ1-5,TRBV19,TRBD1,CASSPPGTGRFQPQHF,TGTGCCAGTAGTCCCCCCGGGACAGGGAGGTTTCAGCCCCAGCATTTT
NA,TRBJ2-1,TRBV2,TRBD1,CASREPGTGRVERQFF,TGTGCCAGCAGGGAGCCCGGGACAGGGAGAGTCGAACGGCAGTTCTTC
NA,TRBJ1-5,TRBV19,TRBD1,CASSLQGSNQPQHF,TGTGCCAGTAGTCTACAGGGGAGCAATCAGCCCCAGCATTTT
NA,TRBJ1-5,TRBV10-3,NA,CAISESGRGGNQPQHF,TGTGCCATCAGTGAGTCGGGCAGGGGCGGCAATCAGCCCCAGCATTTT
NA,TRBJ2-5,TRBV9,TRBD2,CASSVGLAGAVETQYF,TGTGCCAGCAGCGTAGGGCTAGCGGGCGCAGTGGAGACCCAGTACTTC
NA,TRBJ1-2,TRBV4-3,NA,CASSQTFGRETNYGYTF,TGCGCCAGCAGCCAAACCTTTGGGAGGGAAACTAACTATGGCTACACCTTC
NA,TRBJ1-6,TRBV7-9,TRBD1,CASSLQGEHSPLHF,TGTGCCAGCAGCTTACAGGGGGAGCATTCACCCCTCCACTTT
few,TRBJ2-7,TRBV5-8,NA,CASTVSGLGNYEQYF,TGTGCCAGCACCGTTAGCGGTTTGGGGAACTACGAGCAGTACTTC
NA,TRBJ1-1,TRBV19,NA,CASSYGYTEAFF,TGTGCCAGTAGTTATGGCTACACTGAAGCTTTCTTT
NA,TRBJ1-2,TRBV30,TRBD1,CAWSDTGQGSGYTF,TGTGCCTGGAGTGACACAGGACAGGGTTCTGGCTACACCTTC
NA,TRBJ2-3,TRBV27,TRBD2,CASTSGRIAGGSTDTQYF,TGTGCCAGCACCTCAGGACGTATAGCGGGAGGCAGCACAGATACGCAGTATTTT
NA,TRBJ1-1,TRBV28,NA,CASSRKLNTEAFF,TGTGCCAGCAGTCGTAAATTGAACACTGAAGCTTTCTTT
NA,TRBJ1-2,TRBV5-6,NA,CASSLGQDYLWGYTF,TGTGCCAGCAGCTTGGGGCAGGATTATCTATGGGGCTACACCTTC